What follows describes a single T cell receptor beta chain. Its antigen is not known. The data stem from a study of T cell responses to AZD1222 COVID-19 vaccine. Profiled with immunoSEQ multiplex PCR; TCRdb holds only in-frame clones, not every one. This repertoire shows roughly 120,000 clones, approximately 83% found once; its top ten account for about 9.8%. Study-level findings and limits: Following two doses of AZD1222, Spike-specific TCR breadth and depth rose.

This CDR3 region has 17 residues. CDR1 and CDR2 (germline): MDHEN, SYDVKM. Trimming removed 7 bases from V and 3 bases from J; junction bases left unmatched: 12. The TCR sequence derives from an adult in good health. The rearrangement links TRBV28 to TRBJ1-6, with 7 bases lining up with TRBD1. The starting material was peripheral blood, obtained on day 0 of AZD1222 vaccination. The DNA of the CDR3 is TGTGCCAGCACCCTTATCGGACAGGTCGGCTATAATTCACCCCTCCACTTT. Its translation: CASTLIGQVGYNSPLHF.